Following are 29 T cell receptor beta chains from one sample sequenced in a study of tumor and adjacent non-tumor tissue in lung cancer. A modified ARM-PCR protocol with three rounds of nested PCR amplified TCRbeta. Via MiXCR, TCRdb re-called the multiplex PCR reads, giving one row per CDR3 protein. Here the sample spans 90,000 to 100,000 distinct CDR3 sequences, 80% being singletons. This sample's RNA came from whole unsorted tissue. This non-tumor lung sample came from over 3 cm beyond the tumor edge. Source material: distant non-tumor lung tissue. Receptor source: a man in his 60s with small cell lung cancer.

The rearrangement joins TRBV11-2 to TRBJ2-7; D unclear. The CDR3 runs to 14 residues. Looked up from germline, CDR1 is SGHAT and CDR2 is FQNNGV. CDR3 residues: CASSPNLSSYEQNV. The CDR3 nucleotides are TGTGCCAGCAGCCCCAACTTGAGCTCCTACGAGCAGAACGTC.

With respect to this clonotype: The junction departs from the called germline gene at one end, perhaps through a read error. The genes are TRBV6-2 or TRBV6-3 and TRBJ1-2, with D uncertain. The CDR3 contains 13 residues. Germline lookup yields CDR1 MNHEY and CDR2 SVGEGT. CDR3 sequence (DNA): TGTGCTAGCAGCACGATCGGGGTTGCCGGCTACACCTTC. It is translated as CASSTIGVAGYTF.

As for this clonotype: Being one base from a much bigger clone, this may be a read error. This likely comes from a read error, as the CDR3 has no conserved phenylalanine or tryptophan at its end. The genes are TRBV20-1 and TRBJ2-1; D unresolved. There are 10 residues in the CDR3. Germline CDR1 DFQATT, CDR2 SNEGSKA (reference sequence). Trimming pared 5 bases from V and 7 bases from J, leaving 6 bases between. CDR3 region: CSAPHNEQFL. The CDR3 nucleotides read TGCAGTGCTCCACATAATGAGCAGTTCCTC.

CDR3 residues: CASSPSGSIYEQYF. The CDR3 DNA reads TGTGCCAGCAGTCCAAGCGGGTCCATCTACGAGCAGTACTTC. This chain connects TRBV7-2 to TRBJ2-7; tentatively, D is TRBD2 (6 bases). The V and J ends lost 6 bases and 3 bases respectively, with 15 bases between them. This CDR3 has 14 residues. Germline V gene data show CDR1 as SGHTA and CDR2 as FQGNSA.

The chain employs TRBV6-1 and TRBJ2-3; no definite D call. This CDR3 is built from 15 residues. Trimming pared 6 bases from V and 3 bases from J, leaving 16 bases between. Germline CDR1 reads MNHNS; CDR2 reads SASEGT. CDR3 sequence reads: CASRYDRVKTDTQYF. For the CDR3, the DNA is TGTGCCAGCAGATACGACCGAGTGAAGACAGATACGCAGTATTTT.

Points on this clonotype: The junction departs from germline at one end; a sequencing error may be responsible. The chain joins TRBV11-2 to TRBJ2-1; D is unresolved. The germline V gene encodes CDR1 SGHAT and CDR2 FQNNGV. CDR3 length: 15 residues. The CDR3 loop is CASSIEVGFNNEQFF. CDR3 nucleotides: TGTGCCAGCAGCATAGAGGTGGGATTTAACAATGAGCAATTCTTC.

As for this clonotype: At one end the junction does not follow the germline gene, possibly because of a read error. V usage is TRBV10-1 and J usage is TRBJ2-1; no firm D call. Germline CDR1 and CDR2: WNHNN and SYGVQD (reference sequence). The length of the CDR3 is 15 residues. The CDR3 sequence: CASSESTRSYIEQFF. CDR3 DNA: TGCGCCAGCAGTGAGTCAACCCGAAGCTACATTGAGCAGTTCTTC.

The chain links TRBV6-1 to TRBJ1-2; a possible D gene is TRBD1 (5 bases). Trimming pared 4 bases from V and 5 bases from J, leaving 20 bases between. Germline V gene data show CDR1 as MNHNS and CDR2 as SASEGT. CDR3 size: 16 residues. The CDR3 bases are TGTGCCAGCAGTGCACAGGATGCCTATGGTTTGTATGGCTACACCTTC. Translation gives CASSAQDAYGLYGYTF.

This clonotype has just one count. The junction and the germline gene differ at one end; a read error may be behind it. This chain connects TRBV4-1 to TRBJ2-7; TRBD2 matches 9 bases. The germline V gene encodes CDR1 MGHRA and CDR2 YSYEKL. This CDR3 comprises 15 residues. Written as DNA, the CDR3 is TGCACCAGCAGTCAAGAGACTAGCGGAACCTACGAGCAGTACTTC. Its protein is CTSSQETSGTYEQYF.

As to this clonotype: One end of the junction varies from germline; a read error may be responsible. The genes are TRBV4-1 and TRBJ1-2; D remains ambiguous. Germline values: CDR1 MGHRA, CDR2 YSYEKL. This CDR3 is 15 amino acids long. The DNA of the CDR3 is TGCGCCAACAGCCCTCACGGACGGATAAACTATGGCTACACCTTC. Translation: CANSPHGRINYGYTF.

CDR3 amino acids: CASSSPRLAGIYNEQFF. The DNA for the CDR3 is TGTGCCAGCAGCTCGCCGAGACTAGCGGGAATCTACAATGAGCAGTTCTTC. The chain couples TRBV6-1 to TRBJ2-1, with 11 positions matching TRBD2. V lost 6 bases, J lost 3 bases, and 10 bases stayed unmatched. CDR3 length: 17 amino acids. Germline CDR1 reads MNHNS; CDR2 reads SASEGT.

As DNA, the CDR3 is TGCGCCAGCAGCTCGGGAGTCGGGGAGCTGTTTTTT. Translated, it gives CASSSGVGELFF. The rearrangement joins TRBV5-1 to TRBJ2-2; TRBD2 might be the D (6 bases). The V gene lost 3 bases and the J gene lost 7 bases, with 7 bases spanning the gap. The CDR3 extends over 12 amino acids. Germline CDR1 SGHRS, CDR2 YFSETQ.

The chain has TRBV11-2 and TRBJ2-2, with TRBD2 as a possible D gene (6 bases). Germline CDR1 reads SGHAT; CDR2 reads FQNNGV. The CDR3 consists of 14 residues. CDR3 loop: CVRSRLGGVGELFF. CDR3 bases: TGTGTCAGAAGCCGGTTGGGCGGGGTCGGGGAGCTGTTTTTT.

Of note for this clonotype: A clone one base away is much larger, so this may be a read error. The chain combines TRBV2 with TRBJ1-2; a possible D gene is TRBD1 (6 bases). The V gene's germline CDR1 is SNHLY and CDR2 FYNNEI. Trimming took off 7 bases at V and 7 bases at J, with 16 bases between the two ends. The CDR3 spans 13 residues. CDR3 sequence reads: CASNTAGGFGYTF. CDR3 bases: TGTGCCAGCAATACCGCTGGGGGCTTTGGCTACACCTTC.

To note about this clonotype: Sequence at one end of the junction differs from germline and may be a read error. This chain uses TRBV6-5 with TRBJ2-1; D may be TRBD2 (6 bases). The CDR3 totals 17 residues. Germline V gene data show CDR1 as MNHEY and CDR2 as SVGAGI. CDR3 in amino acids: CASCCSIWGLADNVQFF. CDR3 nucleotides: TGTGCCAGCTGTTGCTCGATCTGGGGATTAGCGGACAATGTGCAGTTCTTC.

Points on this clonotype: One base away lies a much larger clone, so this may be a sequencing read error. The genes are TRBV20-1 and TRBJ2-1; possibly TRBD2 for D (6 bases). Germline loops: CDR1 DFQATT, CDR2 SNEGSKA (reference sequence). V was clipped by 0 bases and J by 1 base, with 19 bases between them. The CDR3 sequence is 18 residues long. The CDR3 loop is CSARDVSGLQQSYNEQFF. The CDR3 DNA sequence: TGCAGTGCTAGAGATGTGAGCGGGTTACAGCAGTCCTACAATGAGCAGTTCTTC.

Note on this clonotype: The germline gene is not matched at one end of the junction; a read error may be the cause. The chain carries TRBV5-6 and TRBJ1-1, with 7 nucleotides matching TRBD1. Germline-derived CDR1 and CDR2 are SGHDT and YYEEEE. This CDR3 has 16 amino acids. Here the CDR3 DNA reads TGTGCCAACAGCTTGACCTCCGGGACAGCAAACACTGAAGCTTTCTTT. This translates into CANSLTSGTANTEAFF.

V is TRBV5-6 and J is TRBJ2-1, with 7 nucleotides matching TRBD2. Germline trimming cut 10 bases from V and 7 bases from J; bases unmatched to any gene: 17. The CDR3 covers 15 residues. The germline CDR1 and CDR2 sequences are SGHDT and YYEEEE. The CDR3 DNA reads TGTGCCGGCACCTTCTCTGCGGGAGTTAGGAATGAGCAGTTCTTC. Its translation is CAGTFSAGVRNEQFF.

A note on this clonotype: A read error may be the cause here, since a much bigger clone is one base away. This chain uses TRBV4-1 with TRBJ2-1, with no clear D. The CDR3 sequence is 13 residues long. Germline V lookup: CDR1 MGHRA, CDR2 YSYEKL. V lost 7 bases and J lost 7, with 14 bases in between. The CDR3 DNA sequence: TGCGCCAGCAAACAACCATCTGCAAATGAGCAGTTCTTC. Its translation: CASKQPSANEQFF.

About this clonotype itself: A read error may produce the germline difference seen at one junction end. The CDR3 reads CASSLGYSAGETQYF. The CDR3 nucleotides are TGTGCCAGTAGCTTAGGCTACTCCGCCGGGGAGACCCAGTACTTC. The chain employs TRBV11-3 and TRBJ2-5, with D unclear. CDR3 length: 15 residues. Per germline, CDR1 SGHNT and CDR2 YENEEA. Looking up the rest from reference TRBV11-3 and TRBJ2-5 gives the full variable domain: EAGVVQSPRYKIIEKKQPVAFWCNPISGHNTLYWYLQNLGQGPELLIRYENEEAVDDSQLPKDRFSAERLKGVDSTLKIQPAELGDSAVYLCASSLGYSAGETQYFGPGTRLLVL.

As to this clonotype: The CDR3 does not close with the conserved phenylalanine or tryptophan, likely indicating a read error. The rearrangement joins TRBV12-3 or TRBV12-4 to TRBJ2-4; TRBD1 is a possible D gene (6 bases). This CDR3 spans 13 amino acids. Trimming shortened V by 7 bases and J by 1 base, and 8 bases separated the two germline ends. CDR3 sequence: CASNQGAKNIQYL. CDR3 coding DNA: TGTGCCAGCAATCAGGGGGCCAAAAACATTCAGTACCTC.

CDR3 sequence reads: CAISGNPGYGYTF. The CDR3 nucleotides read TGTGCCATCAGTGGGAACCCAGGTTATGGCTACACCTTC. This sequence joins TRBV10-3 and TRBJ1-2; unclear D gene. Trimming pared 4 bases from V and 5 bases from J, leaving 11 bases between. The germline V gene encodes CDR1 ENHRY and CDR2 SYGVKD. The CDR3 has 13 amino acids.

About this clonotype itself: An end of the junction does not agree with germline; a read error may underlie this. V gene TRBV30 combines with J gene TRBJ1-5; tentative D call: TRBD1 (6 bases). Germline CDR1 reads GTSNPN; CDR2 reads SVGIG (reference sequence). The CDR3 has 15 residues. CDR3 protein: CDWSVHGGANQPQHF. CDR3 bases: TGTGACTGGAGTGTACATGGGGGCGCCAATCAGCCCCAGCATTTT.

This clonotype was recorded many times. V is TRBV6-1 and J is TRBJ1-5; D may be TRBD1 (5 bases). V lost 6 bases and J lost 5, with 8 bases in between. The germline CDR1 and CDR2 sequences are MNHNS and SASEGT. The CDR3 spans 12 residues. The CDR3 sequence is CASRVGDQPQHF. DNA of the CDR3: TGTGCCAGCAGGGTAGGGGATCAGCCCCAGCATTTT.

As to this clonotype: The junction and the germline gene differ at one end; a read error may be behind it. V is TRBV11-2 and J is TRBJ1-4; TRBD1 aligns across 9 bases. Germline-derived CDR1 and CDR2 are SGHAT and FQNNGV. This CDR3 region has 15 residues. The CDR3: CSRSSRDRANGKLFF. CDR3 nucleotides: TGTTCCAGGAGTTCCCGGGACAGGGCTAATGGAAAACTGTTTTTT.

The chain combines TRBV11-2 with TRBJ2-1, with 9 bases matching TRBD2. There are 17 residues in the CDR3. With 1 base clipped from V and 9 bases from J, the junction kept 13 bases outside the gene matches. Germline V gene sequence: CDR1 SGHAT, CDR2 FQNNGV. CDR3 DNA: TGTGCCAGCAGCTTAGTGACTCGGACTAGCGAGAGTATTGAGCAGTTCTTC. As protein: CASSLVTRTSESIEQFF.

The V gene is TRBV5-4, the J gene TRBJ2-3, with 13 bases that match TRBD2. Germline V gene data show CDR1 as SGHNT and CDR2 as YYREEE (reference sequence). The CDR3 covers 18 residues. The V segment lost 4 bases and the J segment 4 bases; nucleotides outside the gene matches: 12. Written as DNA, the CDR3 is TGTGCCAGCAGCCCTGGGACTAGCGGGACCCCTCGGGCAGATACGCAGTATTTT. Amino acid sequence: CASSPGTSGTPRADTQYF.

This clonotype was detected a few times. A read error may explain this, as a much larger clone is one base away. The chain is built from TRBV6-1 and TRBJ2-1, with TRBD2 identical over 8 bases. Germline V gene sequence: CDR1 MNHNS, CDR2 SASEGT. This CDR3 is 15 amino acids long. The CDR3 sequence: CASSERSGSYNEQLF. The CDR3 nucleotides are TGTGCCAGCAGTGAAAGGAGCGGGAGCTACAATGAGCAGCTCTTC.

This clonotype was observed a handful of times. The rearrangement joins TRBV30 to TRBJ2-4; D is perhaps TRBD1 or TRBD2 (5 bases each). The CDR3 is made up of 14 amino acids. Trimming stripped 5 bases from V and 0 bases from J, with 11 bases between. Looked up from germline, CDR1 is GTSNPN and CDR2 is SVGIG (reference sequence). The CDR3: CAWGDGLAKNIQYF. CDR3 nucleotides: TGTGCCTGGGGGGACGGTTTAGCCAAAAACATTCAGTACTTC.